The 15 T cell receptor beta chains reported below all come from one sample, sequenced in a study of beta chain features in type 1 diabetes. The entirety of the isolated RNA underwent reverse transcription, so expressed TCRB transcripts were sequenced. Method: immunoSEQ multiplex PCR; TCRdb's copy keeps in-frame clones and lacks some. The data hold hundreds of thousands of clones, with about 16% observed a single time. Material: naive CD4+ T cells from blood. These receptor sequences come from a man younger than 35 in good health.

This clone was counted between two and nine times. The chain links TRBV7-3 to TRBJ1-1; D might be TRBD1 (5 bases). This CDR3 contains 16 residues. V was trimmed by 3 bases and J by 0 bases, leaving 14 bases between them. Per the germline V gene, CDR1 is SGHTA and CDR2 is FQGTGA. The CDR3 DNA reads as TGTGCCAGCAGCTTTCCAGGACACCTCATGAACACTGAAGCTTTCTTT. Amino acids: CASSFPGHLMNTEAFF.

The chain employs TRBV30 and TRBJ2-6, with TRBD2 as a possible D gene (5 bases). The CDR3 is made up of 18 amino acids. Trimming took 2 bases from V and 2 from J, leaving 19 bases between them. Germline V lookup: CDR1 GTSNPN, CDR2 SVGIG (reference sequence). Here the CDR3 reads CAWSQVFGGTTGANVLTF. The CDR3 DNA reads TGTGCCTGGAGTCAGGTTTTCGGAGGAACGACTGGGGCCAACGTCCTGACTTTC.

This clone appeared a few times. The genes are TRBV7-2 and TRBJ2-3; the D gene could be TRBD1 or TRBD2 (5 bases each). Germline V gene data show CDR1 as SGHTA and CDR2 as FQGNSA. The CDR3 covers 19 residues. Trimming pared 4 bases from V and 1 base from J, leaving 24 bases between. DNA of the CDR3: TGTGCCAGCAGCTCTCTTGGTCTGAGGGGCAGTTTTCGCACAGATACGCAGTATTTT. This gives the protein CASSSLGLRGSFRTDTQYF.

This clone was detected only a few times. This sequence joins TRBV7-2 and TRBJ1-1; D is uncertain. Germline-derived CDR1 and CDR2 are SGHTA and FQGNSA. The germline V and J ends were trimmed by 1 base and 1 base, with 7 bases remaining between them. The CDR3 has 14 amino acids. DNA of the CDR3: TGTGCCAGCAGCTTAGTGGCAGGGAACACTGAAGCTTTCTTT. It encodes CASSLVAGNTEAFF.

This clone occurred a few times. The chain has TRBV6-1 and TRBJ2-3; 8 bases are a match to TRBD2. The ends lost 4 bases at V and 2 bases at J; junction bases unmatched: 5. CDR1 is MNHNS and CDR2 is SASEGT in the germline V gene. CDR3 size: 15 residues. DNA for the CDR3: TGTGCCAGCAGTGGCGGGACTAGGGTCACAGATACGCAGTATTTT. Protein sequence: CASSGGTRVTDTQYF.

This clone was seen more than once but under ten times. The V call is TRBV7-9, the J call TRBJ1-1; 9 bases map to TRBD1. Per the germline V gene, CDR1 is SEHNR and CDR2 is FQNEAQ (reference sequence). The CDR3 length is 13 residues. Trimming removed 0 bases from V and 8 bases from J; junction bases left unmatched: 1. CDR3 sequence: CASSLAGQGEAFF. CDR3 sequence (DNA): TGTGCCAGCAGCTTAGCGGGACAGGGAGAAGCTTTCTTT.

This clone was seen only a few times. This chain uses TRBV10-3 with TRBJ2-3; D may be TRBD1 (6 bases). The CDR3 contains 14 residues. V was pared by 2 bases and J by 2 bases, with 8 bases between. Germline-derived CDR1 and CDR2 are ENHRY and SYGVKD. The CDR3 DNA reads TGTGCCATCAGTGAGAGGACAGTCACAGATACGCAGTATTTT. Translation: CAISERTVTDTQYF.

The chain combines TRBV28 with TRBJ2-4; D is unresolved. The CDR3 has 13 residues. CDR1 MDHEN and CDR2 SYDVKM come from the germline V gene. Trimming shortened V by 10 bases and J by 5 bases, and 15 bases separated the two germline ends. The CDR3 loop reads CAILGNSQNIQYF. In DNA form, the CDR3 reads TGTGCCATCCTGGGGAATTCCCAAAACATTCAGTACTTC.

V gene TRBV5-4 combines with J gene TRBJ2-2, with unresolved D. CDR1 is SGHNT and CDR2 is YYREEE in the germline V gene (reference sequence). CDR3 length: 14 amino acids. The germline V and J ends were trimmed by 4 bases and 0 bases, with 7 bases remaining between them. The CDR3 DNA sequence: TGTGCCAGCAGCCACCCTGCGAACACCGGGGAGCTGTTTTTT. Its translation is CASSHPANTGELFF.

The table lists this clone with a few counts. Additional DNA sequences in this sample encode the identical CDR3. The chain links TRBV7-3 to TRBJ2-1; 10 bases are shared with TRBD2. Germline V gene data show CDR1 as SGHTA and CDR2 as FQGTGA. Trimming removed 10 bases from V and 4 bases from J; junction bases left unmatched: 19. This CDR3 is built from 18 residues. The CDR3 loop reads CAIFGCTSGIPAYNEQFF. The CDR3 DNA is TGTGCCATCTTTGGGTGCACTAGCGGGATCCCGGCGTACAATGAGCAGTTCTTC.

This clone was counted a few times. The sample holds other DNA sequences that translate to the same CDR3. The J gene is TRBJ2-3, the V gene TRBV9; no reliable D call. Germline CDR1 is SGDLS and CDR2 is YYNGEE. The CDR3 runs 14 residues. Trimming cost V 3 bases and J 0 bases, with 8 bases left between them. CDR3 residues: CASSATGSTDTQYF. CDR3 nucleotides: TGTGCCAGCAGCGCGACTGGGAGCACAGATACGCAGTATTTT.

This clone was found a few times. The rearrangement joins TRBV6-6 to TRBJ2-7; 8 nucleotides match TRBD2. Germline CDR1 MNHNY, CDR2 SVGAGI (reference sequence). After removal of 2 bases from V and 3 bases from J, the junction contained 9 bases not matched to a gene. There are 16 residues in the CDR3. The CDR3 nucleotides read TGTGCCAGCAGTTACACCCGTGTTAGCGGGATCTACGAGCAGTACTTC. It is translated as CASSYTRVSGIYEQYF.

This clone has more than one count but fewer than ten. This chain uses TRBV5-1 with TRBJ2-7; D is unresolved. Trimming took 0 bases from V and 3 from J, leaving 7 bases between them. Germline CDR1 is SGHRS and CDR2 is YFSETQ. The CDR3 extends over 13 amino acids. The CDR3 here is CASSLDSGYEQYF. The CDR3 DNA reads as TGCGCCAGCAGCTTGGACTCAGGCTACGAGCAGTACTTC.

This clone was picked up a small number of times. The chain links TRBV18 to TRBJ2-3; 11 positions match TRBD1. Trimming at V came to 6 bases and at J to 1 base, leaving 6 bases not matched to a gene. Germline loops: CDR1 KGHSH, CDR2 LQKENI. This CDR3 has 16 residues. The CDR3 sequence is CASSPGQGARTDTQYF. DNA for the CDR3: TGTGCCAGCTCTCCCGGACAGGGGGCACGCACAGATACGCAGTATTTT.

V usage is TRBV7-9 and J usage is TRBJ2-3; D is unresolved. V lost 7 bases to trimming and J lost 5 bases, with 10 bases between them. CDR3 size: 12 residues. Per germline, CDR1 SEHNR and CDR2 FQNEAQ (reference sequence). CDR3 loop: CASTLDGDTQYF. CDR3 DNA sequence: TGTGCCAGCACCCTTGACGGAGATACGCAGTATTTT. The full variable domain, completed using reference TRBV7-9 and TRBJ2-3, is DTGVSQNPRHKITKRGQNVTFRCDPISEHNRLYWYRQTLGQGPEFLTYFQNEAQLEKSRLLSDRFSAERPKGSFSTLEIQRTEQGDSAMYLCASTLDGDTQYFGPGTRLTVL.